The 16 T cell receptor beta chains listed next were all sequenced from one sample in a study of post-analysis software for immune sequencing data. Study results and limitations: TRBV segments more frequent in patients than in controls numbered roughly 5 and included TRBV5-6, TRBV5-1 and TRBV20-1.

No antigen is known for these receptors. Unique-molecular-identifier-tagged TCR beta cDNA libraries were used. TCRdb reprocessed the PCR reads via MiXCR and lists one record per CDR3 protein. The sample has hundreds of thousands of distinct CDR3 sequences; 30% are singletons. What was sequenced was blood. Source of these receptors: a girl under 18 with multiple sclerosis.

Only a few counts were recorded for this clonotype. This rearrangement joins TRBV10-3 to TRBJ2-7; D is unclear. The CDR3 totals 11 residues. Germline V gene lookup returns CDR1 ENHRY and CDR2 SYGVKD. The V end was cut by 0 bases, the J end by 10 bases, with 7 bases between. CDR3 protein: CAISESSTQYF. The DNA for the CDR3 is TGTGCCATCAGTGAGTCGAGCACCCAGTACTTC.

This clonotype has a handful of counts. The chain combines TRBV9 with TRBJ1-1; no definite D call. Per germline, CDR1 SGDLS and CDR2 YYNGEE. Trimming pared 4 bases from V and 3 bases from J, leaving 10 bases between. There are 13 residues in the CDR3. CDR3 residues: CASSSHQDTEAFF. As DNA, the CDR3 is TGTGCCAGCAGCTCCCACCAGGACACTGAAGCTTTCTTT.

This clonotype was seen ten or more times. The V call is TRBV27, the J call TRBJ2-1; no clear D gene. Trimming left V 2 bases short and J 6 bases short, with 8 bases between. CDR1 MNHEY and CDR2 SMNVEV come from the germline V gene (reference sequence). The CDR3 covers 13 residues. DNA for the CDR3: TGTGCCAGCAGTTTACCCGGGTTCAATGAGCAGTTCTTC. Its translation is CASSLPGFNEQFF.

Ten or more counts support this clonotype. The V gene is TRBV9, the J gene TRBJ2-6; D is ambiguous. Germline V gene data show CDR1 as SGDLS and CDR2 as YYNGEE. Trimming stripped 2 bases from V and 0 bases from J, with 6 bases between. This CDR3 is built from 15 residues. The CDR3 DNA follows: TGTGCCAGCAGCGTCCAGAGCTCTGGGGCCAACGTCCTGACTTTC. Translation: CASSVQSSGANVLTF.

In its sample, this clonotype was seen a few times. This chain links TRBV9 with TRBJ2-3; D possibly corresponds to TRBD1 (5 bases). The CDR3 spans 16 residues. The V and J ends lost 2 bases and 0 bases respectively, with 13 bases between them. Germline V gives CDR1 SGDLS, CDR2 YYNGEE. This CDR3 is CASSVGLRGSTDTQYF. The CDR3, as DNA: TGTGCCAGCAGCGTGGGGCTACGCGGAAGCACAGATACGCAGTATTTT. The full variable domain, in which reference TRBV9 and TRBJ2-3 provide the parts outside the CDR3, is DSGVTQTPKHLITATGQRVTLRCSPRSGDLSVYWYQQSLDQGLQFLIQYYNGEERAKGNILERFSAQQFPDLHSELNLSSLELGDSALYFCASSVGLRGSTDTQYFGPGTRLTVL.

This clonotype appeared a few times. The J gene is TRBJ1-2, the V gene TRBV18; D might be TRBD1 (5 bases). Trimming left V 1 base short and J 4 bases short, with 13 bases between. The CDR3 spans 15 residues. The germline V gene has CDR1 KGHSH and CDR2 LQKENI. DNA for the CDR3: TGTGCCAGCTCACCACTCGAGACAGAGCTCTATGGCTACACCTTC. Encoded protein: CASSPLETELYGYTF.

This clonotype was seen only a few times. The chain uses TRBV27 and TRBJ2-7; 8 bases fit TRBD1. The germline gives CDR1 MNHEY, CDR2 SMNVEV (reference sequence). The trim removed 6 bases at V and 6 bases at J, leaving 4 bases unmatched. The CDR3 has 12 residues. In nucleotides, the CDR3 is TGTGCCAGCAGAAGGACAGGGCGCGAGCAGTACTTC. Its protein is CASRRTGREQYF.

DNA of the CDR3: TGTGCCAGCAGTTACCGGAAGGGGTGGGTCAATGAGCAGTTCTTC. Its translation is CASSYRKGWVNEQFF. The J gene is TRBJ2-1, the V gene TRBV28; tentatively, D is TRBD1 (5 bases). Germline V lookup: CDR1 MDHEN, CDR2 SYDVKM. The CDR3 consists of 15 residues. Trimming removed 4 bases from V and 6 bases from J, with 16 bases in between. The full variable domain, with the rest looked up from reference TRBV28 and TRBJ2-1, is DVKVTQSSRYLVKRTGEKVFLECVQDMDHENMFWYRQDPGLGLRLIYFSYDVKMKEKGDIPEGYSVSREKKERFSLILESASTNQTSMYLCASSYRKGWVNEQFFGPGTRLTVL.

The V call is TRBV28, the J call TRBJ2-3; no clear D. V lost 6 bases, J lost 0 bases, and 4 bases lay in between. Germline V gives CDR1 MDHEN, CDR2 SYDVKM. The CDR3 extends over 12 amino acids. For the CDR3, the DNA is TGTGCCAGCAGGACTAGCACAGATACGCAGTATTTT. It specifies CASRTSTDTQYF.

CDR3 residues: CASGTRGPSGANVLTF. CDR3 sequence (DNA): TGTGCCAGCGGAACGAGGGGGCCCTCTGGGGCCAACGTCCTGACTTTC. The genes are TRBV2 and TRBJ2-6; the match to TRBD1 covers 7 bases. Trimming removed 8 bases from V and 0 bases from J; junction bases left unmatched: 7. In germline, CDR1 is SNHLY, CDR2 FYNNEI. There are 16 residues in the CDR3.

The rearrangement uses TRBV7-2 and TRBJ2-1; no firm D call. With the DNA end fitting TRBJ2-7 better, the J assignment may be wrong. Germline V gene data show CDR1 as SGHTA and CDR2 as FQGNSA. There are 14 residues in the CDR3. CDR3 in DNA: TGTGCCAGCAGCTCCCAACGGGCCTACAATGAGCAGTACTTC. Its protein product is CASSSQRAYNEQYF.

J is TRBJ2-5 and V is TRBV20-1; D could derive from TRBD1 or TRBD2 (5 bases each). The ends were cut back, 5 bases at V and 2 bases at J, with 15 bases in the middle. The CDR3 sequence is 14 residues long. CDR1 DFQATT and CDR2 SNEGSKA come from the germline V gene (reference sequence). The CDR3 protein is CSAPTTGRQETQYF. As DNA, the CDR3 is TGCAGTGCTCCTACCACGGGACGGCAAGAGACCCAGTACTTC.

The V and J genes are TRBV4-1 and TRBJ1-1; D is possibly TRBD1 (5 bases). Trimming shortened V by 1 base and J by 3 bases, and 15 bases separated the two germline ends. Germline CDR1 MGHRA, CDR2 YSYEKL. This CDR3 has 16 residues. CDR3 in DNA: TGCGCCAGCAGCCAAGGTCAGGGAGGTAGGGACACTGAAGCTTTCTTT. The encoded protein is CASSQGQGGRDTEAFF.

This clonotype appeared a few times. The J gene is TRBJ2-3, the V gene TRBV2; possibly TRBD1 or TRBD2 for D (6 bases each). Trimming took 4 bases from V and 3 from J, leaving 14 bases between them. The germline V gene has CDR1 SNHLY and CDR2 FYNNEI. The CDR3 has 15 residues. CDR3 in amino acids: CASSGGLARTDTQYF. Written as DNA, the CDR3 is TGTGCCAGCAGTGGGGGGCTAGCGAGGACAGATACGCAGTATTTT. Complete variable domain (other parts from reference TRBV2 and TRBJ2-3): EPEVTQTPSHQVTQMGQEVILRCVPISNHLYFYWYRQILGQKVEFLVSFYNNEISEKSEIFDDQFSVERPDGSNFTLKIRSTKLEDSAMYFCASSGGLARTDTQYFGPGTRLTVL.

The chain uses TRBV20-1 and TRBJ1-1; unclear D gene. CDR1 DFQATT and CDR2 SNEGSKA come from the germline V gene (reference sequence). CDR3 size: 13 residues. Trimming shortened V by 2 bases and J by 4 bases, and 11 bases separated the two germline ends. The DNA of the CDR3 is TGCAGTGCTAGATCCCTCTCGGGCACTGAAGCTTTCTTT. Translating it yields CSARSLSGTEAFF.

There are a few counts of this clonotype. The gene calls are TRBV27 and TRBJ1-5, with 8 bases aligning to TRBD1. From germline, CDR1 is MNHEY and CDR2 SMNVEV (reference sequence). The length of the CDR3 is 20 residues. The V segment lost 5 bases and the J segment 1 base; nucleotides outside the gene matches: 19. The CDR3 coding sequence is TGTGCCAGCAGTACCCGACCCGACCGACAGGGGTATTTCAGCAATCAGCCCCAGCATTTT. Translated, it gives CASSTRPDRQGYFSNQPQHF.